Listed here is a single T cell receptor (beta chain). The antigen is undetermined. Germline V CDR1 and CDR2: MGHRA, YSYEKL. The CDR3 length is 13 residues. The V segment lost 2 bases and the J segment 16 bases; nucleotides outside the gene matches: 8. This sample stems from a study of shared clonotypes between healthy human individuals. Whole-study results and caveats: It was the non-shared clonotypes that had lower generation probabilities than clonotypes shared by all four donors. In this cohort, only blood was sampled, and tissue repertoires likely differ. Estimated richness values were generally larger in naive subsets than in memory subsets.

Deep-level settings were used for running the assay. This table comes from immunoSEQ multiplex PCR, and its TCRdb copy is limited to in-frame clones, with some not included. The sample has roughly 650,000 clones; approximately 97% are singletons. The V and J genes are TRBV4-1 and TRBJ2-1; 10 bases are a match to TRBD2. This sequence originates from a woman aged 30 to 39 in good health. Source material: naive CD4+ T cells sorted from blood. The subset is: CD45RA+ positively selected. CDR3 amino acids: CASSQPSGSLNFF. CDR3 nucleotide sequence: TGCGCCAGCAGCCAACCTAGCGGGAGTCTTAACTTCTTC.